This TCR beta chain was retrieved from a study of CDR3 diversity in severe acne. Germline V CDR1 and CDR2: SGHVS, FQNEAQ. V shed 3 bases and J shed 6 bases, with 10 bases lying between them. The CDR3 extends over 13 amino acids. A single record per CDR3 protein comes from TCRdb applying MiXCR to the PCR reads. The sample lists under 100,000 distinct CDR3 sequences; roughly 52% were seen once. The material sequenced was blood. The chain combines TRBV7-8 with TRBJ2-3; D perhaps matches TRBD2 (6 bases). The TCR was taken from a male donor in good health, serving as a control. CDR3 sequence reads: CASSFPGRDTQYF. Here the CDR3 DNA reads TGTGCCAGCAGCTTCCCAGGGAGGGATACGCAGTATTTT.